The clone carrying this T cell receptor beta chain was recorded many times. This CDR3 contains 13 residues. Trimming shortened V by 6 bases and J by 5 bases, and 16 bases separated the two germline ends. Looked up from germline, CDR1 is DFQATT and CDR2 is SNEGSKA (reference sequence). The sample comes from a study of Graves' ophthalmopathy and Graves' hyperthyroidism. Amplification from RNA transcripts yielded the TCR beta CDR3 regions. The library came from an HTBI-primed first-round RT-PCR and a second-round multiplex PCR. One entry per CDR3 protein results from TCRdb running MiXCR on the multiplex PCR reads. The sample shows around 340,000 distinct CDR3 sequences, roughly 17% of them seen only once.

The sequence came from an adult man with Graves' ophthalmopathy. The chain recombines TRBV20-1 with TRBJ1-1; D gene unclear. The sample consisted of peripheral blood. The CDR3 here is CSATAHLDTEAFF. DNA for the CDR3: TGCAGTGCAACCGCCCATTTGGATACTGAAGCTTTCTTT.